There are many counts of the clone carrying this T cell receptor (beta chain). The antigen is not known. Germline values: CDR1 KGHDR, CDR2 SFDVKD. The CDR3 is made up of 16 amino acids. V was cut by 0 bases and J by 2 bases, with 12 bases left in between. The cDNA was synthesized by means of template-switch 5'RACE, which was carried out with 10-nucleotide random UMIs. In TCRdb, the 5' RACE reads were re-called with MiXCR into one record per CDR3 protein. The repertoire consists of tens of thousands of distinct CDR3 sequences, with over 9.5% occurring once and the leading ten covering 1.3%. The sample comes from a study of neurological immune-mediated disorders. Study outcomes and limitations: CDR3 amino acid sequences found in expanded clones were never shared across subjects, suggesting private repertoires in all groups. The study found the most TCR clonal expansion in HTLV-1-associated myelopathy and the least in multiple sclerosis, below healthy controls.

A total of 2 million PBMCs stored at -80 degrees C provided the unsorted libraries. The sequence was obtained from a female donor in good health. The rearrangement links TRBV24-1 to TRBJ2-5; D remains ambiguous. Sequences were obtained from PBMCs. Here the CDR3 reads CATSDLLNGQQETQYF. The CDR3 DNA follows: TGTGCCACCAGTGATTTGCTAAATGGGCAGCAAGAGACCCAGTACTTC.